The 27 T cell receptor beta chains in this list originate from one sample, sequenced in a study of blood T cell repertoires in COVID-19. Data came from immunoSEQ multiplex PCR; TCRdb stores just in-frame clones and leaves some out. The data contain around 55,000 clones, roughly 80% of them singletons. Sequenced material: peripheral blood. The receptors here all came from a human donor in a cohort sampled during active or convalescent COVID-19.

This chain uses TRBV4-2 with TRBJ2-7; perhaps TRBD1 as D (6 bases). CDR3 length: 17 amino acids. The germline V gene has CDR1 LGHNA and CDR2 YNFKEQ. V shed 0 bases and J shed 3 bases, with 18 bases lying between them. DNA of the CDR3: TGTGCCAGCAGCCAAGAGGAGGACAGAGGGTCGGGCTACGAGCAGTACTTC. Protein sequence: CASSQEEDRGSGYEQYF.

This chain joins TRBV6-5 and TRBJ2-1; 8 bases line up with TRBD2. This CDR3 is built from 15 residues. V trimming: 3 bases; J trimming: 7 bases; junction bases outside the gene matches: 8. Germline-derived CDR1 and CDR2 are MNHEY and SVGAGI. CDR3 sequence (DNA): TGTGCCAGCAGTTATCCGGGACTAGAGCGGAATGAGCAGTTCTTC. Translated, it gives CASSYPGLERNEQFF.

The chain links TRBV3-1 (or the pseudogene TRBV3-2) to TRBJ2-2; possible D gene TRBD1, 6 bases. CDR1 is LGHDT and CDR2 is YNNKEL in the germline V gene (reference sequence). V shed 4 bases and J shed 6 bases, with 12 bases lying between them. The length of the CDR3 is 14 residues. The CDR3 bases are TGTGCCAGCAGCCTCAGGGGAGCGGCCGGGGAGCTGTTTTTT. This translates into CASSLRGAAGELFF.

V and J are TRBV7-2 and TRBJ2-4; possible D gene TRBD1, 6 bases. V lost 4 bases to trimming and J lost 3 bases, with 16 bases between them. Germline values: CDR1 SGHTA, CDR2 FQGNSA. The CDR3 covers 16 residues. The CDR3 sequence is CASSYQGMRDKNIQYF. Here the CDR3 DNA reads TGTGCCAGCAGCTACCAGGGGATGAGGGACAAAAACATTCAGTACTTC.

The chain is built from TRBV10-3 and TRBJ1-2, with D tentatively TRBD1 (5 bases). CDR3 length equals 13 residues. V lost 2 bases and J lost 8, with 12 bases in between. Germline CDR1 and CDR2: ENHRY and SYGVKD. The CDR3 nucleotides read TGTGCCATCAGTGAGAATATGGACACAGGCTACACCTTC. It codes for CAISENMDTGYTF.

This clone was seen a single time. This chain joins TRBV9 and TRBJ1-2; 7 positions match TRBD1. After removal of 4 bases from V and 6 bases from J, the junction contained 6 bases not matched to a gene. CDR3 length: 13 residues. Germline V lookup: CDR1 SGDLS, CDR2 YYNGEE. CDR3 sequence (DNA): TGTGCCAGCAGCCCCGGACAGGCGGATGGCTACACCTTC. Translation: CASSPGQADGYTF.

The CDR3 region has the DNA TGTGCCAGCAGTGAAATACCCTGGACAGGGTCCAATCAGCCCCAGCATTTT. Its protein product is CASSEIPWTGSNQPQHF. The genes are TRBV2 and TRBJ1-5; TRBD1 aligns across 8 bases. The V gene end was trimmed by 2 bases and the J gene end by 3 bases; junction bases not matched to a gene: 9. CDR1 SNHLY and CDR2 FYNNEI come from the germline V gene. The CDR3 length is 17 residues.

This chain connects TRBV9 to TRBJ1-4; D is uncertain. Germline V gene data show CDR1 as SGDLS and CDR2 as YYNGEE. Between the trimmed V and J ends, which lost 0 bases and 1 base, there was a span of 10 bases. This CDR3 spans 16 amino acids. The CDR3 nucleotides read TGTGCCAGCAGCGTAGCAGAGGGAGGAACTAATGAAAAACTGTTTTTT. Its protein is CASSVAEGGTNEKLFF.

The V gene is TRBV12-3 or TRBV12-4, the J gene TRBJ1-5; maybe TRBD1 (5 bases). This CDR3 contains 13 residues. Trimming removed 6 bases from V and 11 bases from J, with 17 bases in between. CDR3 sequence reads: CASSPQSGGAQHF. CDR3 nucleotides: TGTGCCAGCAGCCCCCAGTCCGGGGGGGCCCAGCATTTT.

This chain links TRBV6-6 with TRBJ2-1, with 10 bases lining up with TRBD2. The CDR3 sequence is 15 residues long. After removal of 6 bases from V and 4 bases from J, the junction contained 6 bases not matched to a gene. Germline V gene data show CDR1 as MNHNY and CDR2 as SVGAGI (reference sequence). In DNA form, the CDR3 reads TGTGCCAGCAGCCCCGGACTAGCGGAATACAATGAGCAGTTCTTC. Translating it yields CASSPGLAEYNEQFF.

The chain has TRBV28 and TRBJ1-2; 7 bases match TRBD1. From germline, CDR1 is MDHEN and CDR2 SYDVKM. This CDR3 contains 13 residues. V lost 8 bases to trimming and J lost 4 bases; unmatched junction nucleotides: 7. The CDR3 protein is CASGGQSFYGYTF. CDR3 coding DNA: TGTGCCAGCGGGGGACAGTCATTCTATGGCTACACCTTC.

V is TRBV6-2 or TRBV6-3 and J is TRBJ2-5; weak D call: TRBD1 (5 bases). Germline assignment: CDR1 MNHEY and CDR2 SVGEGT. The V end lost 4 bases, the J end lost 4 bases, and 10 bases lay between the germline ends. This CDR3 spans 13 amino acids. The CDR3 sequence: CASSFAGRETQYF. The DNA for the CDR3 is TGTGCCAGCAGTTTCGCAGGGCGAGAGACCCAGTACTTC.

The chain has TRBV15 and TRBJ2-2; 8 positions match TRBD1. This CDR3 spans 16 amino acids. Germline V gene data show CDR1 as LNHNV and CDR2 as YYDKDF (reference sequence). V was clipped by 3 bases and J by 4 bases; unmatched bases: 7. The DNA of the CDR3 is TGTGCCACCAGCAGGGGTATGACAGGGGTCACCGGGGAGCTGTTTTTT. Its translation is CATSRGMTGVTGELFF.

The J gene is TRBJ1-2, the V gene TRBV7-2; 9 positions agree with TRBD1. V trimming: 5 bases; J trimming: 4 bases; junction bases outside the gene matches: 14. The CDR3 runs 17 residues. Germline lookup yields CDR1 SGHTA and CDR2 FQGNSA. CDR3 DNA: TGTGCCAGCAGCCTGCGTACGGGACAGGGATGGGGCTATGGCTACACCTTC. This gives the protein CASSLRTGQGWGYGYTF.

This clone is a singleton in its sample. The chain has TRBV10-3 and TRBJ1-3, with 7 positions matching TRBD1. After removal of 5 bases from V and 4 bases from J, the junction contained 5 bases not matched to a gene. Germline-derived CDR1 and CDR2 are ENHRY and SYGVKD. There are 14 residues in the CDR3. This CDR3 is CAISSGQAGNTIYF. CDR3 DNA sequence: TGTGCCATCAGTTCTGGACAGGCGGGAAACACCATATATTTT.

The DNA for the CDR3 is TGTGCCAGCAGCTTACATAGTACTGCGGTTGCTGGTGGCTACACCTTC. This sequence encodes CASSLHSTAVAGGYTF. The rearrangement uses TRBV11-2 and TRBJ1-2; D gene unclear. Germline V lookup: CDR1 SGHAT, CDR2 FQNNGV. CDR3 length: 16 amino acids. Trimming left V 2 bases short and J 7 bases short, with 20 bases between.

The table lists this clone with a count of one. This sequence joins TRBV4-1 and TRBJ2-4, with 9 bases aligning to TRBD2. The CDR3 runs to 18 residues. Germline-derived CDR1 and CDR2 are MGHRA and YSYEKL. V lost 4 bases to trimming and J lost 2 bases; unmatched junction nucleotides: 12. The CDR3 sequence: CASSPLSGGGGTKNIQYF. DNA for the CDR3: TGCGCCAGCAGCCCGCTGAGCGGCGGGGGGGGGACCAAAAACATTCAGTACTTC.

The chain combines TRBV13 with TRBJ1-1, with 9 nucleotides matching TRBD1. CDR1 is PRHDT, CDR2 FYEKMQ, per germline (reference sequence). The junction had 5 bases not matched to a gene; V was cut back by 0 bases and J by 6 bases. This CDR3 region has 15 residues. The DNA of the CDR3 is TGTGCCAGCAGCTTAGGACAGGGGGCGGTCGCTGAAGCTTTCTTT. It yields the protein CASSLGQGAVAEAFF.

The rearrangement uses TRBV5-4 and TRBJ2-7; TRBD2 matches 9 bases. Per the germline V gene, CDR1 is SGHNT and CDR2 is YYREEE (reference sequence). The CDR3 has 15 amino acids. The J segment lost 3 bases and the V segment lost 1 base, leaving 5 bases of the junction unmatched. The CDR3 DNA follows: TGTGCCAGCAGCTTGTTTGCAGCGGGGGGCTACGAGCAGTACTTC. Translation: CASSLFAAGGYEQYF. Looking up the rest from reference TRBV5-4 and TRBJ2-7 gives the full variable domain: ETGVTQSPTHLIKTRGQQVTLRCSSQSGHNTVSWYQQALGQGPQFIFQYYREEENGRGNFPPRFSGLQFPNYSSELNVNALELDDSALYLCASSLFAAGGYEQYFGPGTRLTVT.

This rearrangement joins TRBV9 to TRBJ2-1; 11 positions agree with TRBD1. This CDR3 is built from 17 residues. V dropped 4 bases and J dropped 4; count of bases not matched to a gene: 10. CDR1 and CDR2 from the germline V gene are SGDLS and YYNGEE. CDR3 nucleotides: TGTGCCAGCAGCTATTCAACGGGACAGGGGGTTTACAATGAGCAGTTCTTC. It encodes CASSYSTGQGVYNEQFF.

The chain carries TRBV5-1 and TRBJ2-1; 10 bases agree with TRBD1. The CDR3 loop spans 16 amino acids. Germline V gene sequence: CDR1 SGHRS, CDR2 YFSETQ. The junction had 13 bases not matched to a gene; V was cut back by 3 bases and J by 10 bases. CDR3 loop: CASSYFPGTGAQEQFF. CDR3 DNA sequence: TGCGCCAGCAGCTACTTCCCCGGGACAGGGGCACAAGAGCAGTTCTTC.

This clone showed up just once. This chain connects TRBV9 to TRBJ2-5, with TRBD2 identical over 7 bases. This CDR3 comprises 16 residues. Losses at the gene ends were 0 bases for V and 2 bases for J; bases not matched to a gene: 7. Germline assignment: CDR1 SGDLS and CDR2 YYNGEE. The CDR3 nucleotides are TGTGCCAGCAGCGTAGCTACTAGCGCCGGGCAAGAGACCCAGTACTTC. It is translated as CASSVATSAGQETQYF.

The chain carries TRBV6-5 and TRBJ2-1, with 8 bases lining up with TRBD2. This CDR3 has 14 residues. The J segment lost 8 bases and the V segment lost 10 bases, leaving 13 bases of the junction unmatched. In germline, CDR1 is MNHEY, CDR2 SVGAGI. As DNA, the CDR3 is TGTGCCATAGCCCCCCGCGGGGGGTTCGATGAGCAGTTCTTC. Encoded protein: CAIAPRGGFDEQFF.

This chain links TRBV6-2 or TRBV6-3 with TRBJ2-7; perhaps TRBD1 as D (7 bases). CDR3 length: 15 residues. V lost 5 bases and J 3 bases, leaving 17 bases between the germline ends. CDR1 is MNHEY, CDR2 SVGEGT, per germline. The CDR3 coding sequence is TGTGCCAGCAGTACCCGGAGGGGGCTACTCTACGAGCAGTACTTC. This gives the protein CASSTRRGLLYEQYF.

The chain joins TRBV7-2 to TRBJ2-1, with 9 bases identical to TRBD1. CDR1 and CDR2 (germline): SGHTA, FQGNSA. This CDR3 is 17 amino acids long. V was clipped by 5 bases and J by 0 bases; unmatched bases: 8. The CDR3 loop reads CASSPLGQGSSYNEQFF. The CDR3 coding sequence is TGTGCCAGCAGCCCCCTCGGACAGGGGAGCTCCTACAATGAGCAGTTCTTC.

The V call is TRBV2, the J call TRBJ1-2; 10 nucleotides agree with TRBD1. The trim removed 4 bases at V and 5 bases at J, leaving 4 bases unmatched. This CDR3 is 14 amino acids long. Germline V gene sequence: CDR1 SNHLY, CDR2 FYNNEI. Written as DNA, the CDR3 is TGTGCCAGCAGTGGACAGGGGGCTCGGTATGGCTACACCTTC. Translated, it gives CASSGQGARYGYTF. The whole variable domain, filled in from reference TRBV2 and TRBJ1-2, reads EPEVTQTPSHQVTQMGQEVILRCVPISNHLYFYWYRQILGQKVEFLVSFYNNEISEKSEIFDDQFSVERPDGSNFTLKIRSTKLEDSAMYFCASSGQGARYGYTFGSGTRLTVV.

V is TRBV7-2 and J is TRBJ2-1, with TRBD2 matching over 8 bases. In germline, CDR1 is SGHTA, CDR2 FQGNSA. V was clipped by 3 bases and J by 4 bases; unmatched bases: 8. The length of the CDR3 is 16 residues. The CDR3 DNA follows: TGTGCCAGCAGCTTCGGGGGGGCCACGGGATACAATGAGCAGTTCTTC. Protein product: CASSFGGATGYNEQFF.